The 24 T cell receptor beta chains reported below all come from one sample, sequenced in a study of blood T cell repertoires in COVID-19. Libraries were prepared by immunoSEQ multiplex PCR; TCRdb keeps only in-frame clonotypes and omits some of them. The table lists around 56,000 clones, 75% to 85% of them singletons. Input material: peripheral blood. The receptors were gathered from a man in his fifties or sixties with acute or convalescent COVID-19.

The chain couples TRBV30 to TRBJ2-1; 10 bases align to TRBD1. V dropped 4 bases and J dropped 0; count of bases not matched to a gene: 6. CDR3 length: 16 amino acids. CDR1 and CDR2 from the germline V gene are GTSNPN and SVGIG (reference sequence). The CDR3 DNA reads TGTGCCTGGACGAGACAGGGGGCTTTCTCCTACAATGAGCAGTTCTTC. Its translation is CAWTRQGAFSYNEQFF.

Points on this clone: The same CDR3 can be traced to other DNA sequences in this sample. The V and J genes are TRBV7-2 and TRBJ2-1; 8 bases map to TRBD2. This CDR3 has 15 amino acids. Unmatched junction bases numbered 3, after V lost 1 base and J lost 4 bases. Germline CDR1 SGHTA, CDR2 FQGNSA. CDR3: CASSLGRGGYNEQFF. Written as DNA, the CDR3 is TGTGCCAGCAGCTTAGGTCGGGGGGGGTACAATGAGCAGTTCTTC.

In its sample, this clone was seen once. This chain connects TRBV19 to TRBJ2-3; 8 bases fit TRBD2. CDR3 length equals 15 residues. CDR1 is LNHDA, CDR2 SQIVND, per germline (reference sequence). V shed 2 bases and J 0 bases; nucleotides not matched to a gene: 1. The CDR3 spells CASSIPGGSTDTQYF. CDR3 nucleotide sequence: TGTGCCAGTAGTATACCGGGGGGGAGCACAGATACGCAGTATTTT.

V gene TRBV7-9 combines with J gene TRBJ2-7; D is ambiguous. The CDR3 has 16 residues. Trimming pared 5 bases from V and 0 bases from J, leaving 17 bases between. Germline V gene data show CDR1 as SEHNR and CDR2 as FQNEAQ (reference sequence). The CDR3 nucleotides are TGTGCCAGCAGCCCGATGTCAGTTAGCTTCTCCTACGAGCAGTACTTC. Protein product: CASSPMSVSFSYEQYF.

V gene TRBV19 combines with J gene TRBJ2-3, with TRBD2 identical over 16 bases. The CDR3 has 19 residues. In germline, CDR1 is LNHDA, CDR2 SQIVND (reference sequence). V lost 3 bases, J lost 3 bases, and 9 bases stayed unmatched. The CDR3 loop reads CASSMGTSGGATVTDTQYF. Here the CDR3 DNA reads TGTGCCAGTAGTATGGGGACTAGCGGGGGGGCCACCGTTACAGATACGCAGTATTTT. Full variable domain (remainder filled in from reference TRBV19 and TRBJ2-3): DGGITQSPKYLFRKEGQNVTLSCEQNLNHDAMYWYRQDPGQGLRLIYYSQIVNDFQKGDIAEGYSVSREKKESFPLTVTSAQKNPTAFYLCASSMGTSGGATVTDTQYFGPGTRLTVL.

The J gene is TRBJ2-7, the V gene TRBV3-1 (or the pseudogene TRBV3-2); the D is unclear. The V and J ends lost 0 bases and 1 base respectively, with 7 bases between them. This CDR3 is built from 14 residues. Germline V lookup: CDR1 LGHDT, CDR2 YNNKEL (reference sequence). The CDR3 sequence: CASSQDPHSYEQYF. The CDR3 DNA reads TGTGCCAGCAGCCAAGATCCACATTCCTACGAGCAGTACTTC.

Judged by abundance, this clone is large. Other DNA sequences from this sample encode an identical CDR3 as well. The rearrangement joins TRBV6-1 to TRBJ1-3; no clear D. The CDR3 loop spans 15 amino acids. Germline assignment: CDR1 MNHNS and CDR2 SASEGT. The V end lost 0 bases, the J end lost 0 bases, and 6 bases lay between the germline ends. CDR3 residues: CASSEAPSSGNTIYF. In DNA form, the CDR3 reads TGTGCCAGCAGTGAAGCGCCCAGCTCTGGAAACACCATATATTTT.

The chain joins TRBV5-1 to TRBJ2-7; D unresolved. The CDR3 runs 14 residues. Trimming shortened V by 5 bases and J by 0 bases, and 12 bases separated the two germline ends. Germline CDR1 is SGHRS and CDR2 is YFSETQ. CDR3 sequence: CASSFNSHSYEQYF. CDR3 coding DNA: TGCGCCAGCAGTTTTAACTCCCACTCCTACGAGCAGTACTTC.

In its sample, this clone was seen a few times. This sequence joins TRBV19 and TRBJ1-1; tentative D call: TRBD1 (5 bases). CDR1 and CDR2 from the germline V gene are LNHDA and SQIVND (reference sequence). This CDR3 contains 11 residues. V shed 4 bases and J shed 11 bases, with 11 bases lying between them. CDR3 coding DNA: TGTGCCAGTAGTACCACAGGTTTGGCTTTCTTT. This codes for CASSTTGLAFF.

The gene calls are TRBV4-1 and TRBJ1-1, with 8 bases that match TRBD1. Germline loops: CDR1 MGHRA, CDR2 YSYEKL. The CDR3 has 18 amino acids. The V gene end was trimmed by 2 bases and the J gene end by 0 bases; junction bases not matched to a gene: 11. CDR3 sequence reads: CASSQRGATGAMNTEAFF. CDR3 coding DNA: TGCGCCAGCAGCCAACGGGGGGCGACAGGGGCGATGAACACTGAAGCTTTCTTT.

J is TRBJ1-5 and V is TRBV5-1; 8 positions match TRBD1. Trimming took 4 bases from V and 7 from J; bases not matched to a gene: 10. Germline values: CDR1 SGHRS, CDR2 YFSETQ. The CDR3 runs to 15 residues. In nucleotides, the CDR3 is TGCGCCAGCAGCCGAAACGGACAGGGAGGGCAGCCCCAGCATTTT. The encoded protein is CASSRNGQGGQPQHF. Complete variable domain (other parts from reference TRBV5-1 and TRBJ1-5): KAGVTQTPRYLIKTRGQQVTLSCSPISGHRSVSWYQQTPGQGLQFLFEYFSETQRNKGNFPGRFSGRQFSNSRSEMNVSTLELGDSALYLCASSRNGQGGQPQHFGDGTRLSIL.

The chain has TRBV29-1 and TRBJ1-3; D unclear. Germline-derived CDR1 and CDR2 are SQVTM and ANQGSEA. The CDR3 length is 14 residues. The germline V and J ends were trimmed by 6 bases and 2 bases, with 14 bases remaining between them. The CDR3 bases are TGCAGCGTCCCGGCGGGCAAAACTGGAAACACCATATATTTT. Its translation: CSVPAGKTGNTIYF.

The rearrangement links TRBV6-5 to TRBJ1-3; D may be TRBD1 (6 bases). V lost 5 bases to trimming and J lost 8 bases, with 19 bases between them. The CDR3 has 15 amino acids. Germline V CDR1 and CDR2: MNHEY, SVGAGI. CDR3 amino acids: CASSTNRGGVDTIYF. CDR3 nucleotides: TGTGCCAGCAGTACCAATCGAGGGGGGGTGGACACCATATATTTT.

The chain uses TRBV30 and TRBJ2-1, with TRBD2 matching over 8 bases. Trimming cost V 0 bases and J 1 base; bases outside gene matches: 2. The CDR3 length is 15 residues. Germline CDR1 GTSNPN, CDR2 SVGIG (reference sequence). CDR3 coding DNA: TGTGCCTGGAGTGTAGCTAGCGGGTCCTACAATGAGCAGTTCTTC. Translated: CAWSVASGSYNEQFF.

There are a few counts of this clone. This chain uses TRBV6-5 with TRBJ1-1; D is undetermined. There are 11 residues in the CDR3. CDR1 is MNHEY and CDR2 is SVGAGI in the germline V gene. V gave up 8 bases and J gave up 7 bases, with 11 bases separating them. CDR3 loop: CASGEQFEAFF. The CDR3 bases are TGTGCCAGCGGGGAGCAATTTGAAGCTTTCTTT.

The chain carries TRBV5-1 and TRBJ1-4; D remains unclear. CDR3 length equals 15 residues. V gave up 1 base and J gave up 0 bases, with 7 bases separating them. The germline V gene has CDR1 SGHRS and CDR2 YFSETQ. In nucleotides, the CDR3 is TGCGCCAGCAGCTTGACCGGGGCAACTAATGAAAAACTGTTTTTT. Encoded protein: CASSLTGATNEKLFF. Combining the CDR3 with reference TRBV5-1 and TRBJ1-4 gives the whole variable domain KAGVTQTPRYLIKTRGQQVTLSCSPISGHRSVSWYQQTPGQGLQFLFEYFSETQRNKGNFPGRFSGRQFSNSRSEMNVSTLELGDSALYLCASSLTGATNEKLFFGSGTQLSVL.

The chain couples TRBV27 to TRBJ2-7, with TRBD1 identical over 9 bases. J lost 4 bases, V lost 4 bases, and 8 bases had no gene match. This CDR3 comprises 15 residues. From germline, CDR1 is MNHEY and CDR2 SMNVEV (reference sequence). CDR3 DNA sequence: TGTGCCAGCAGTTCTATGGGGACAGGGTCGTACGAGCAGTACTTC. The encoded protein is CASSSMGTGSYEQYF.

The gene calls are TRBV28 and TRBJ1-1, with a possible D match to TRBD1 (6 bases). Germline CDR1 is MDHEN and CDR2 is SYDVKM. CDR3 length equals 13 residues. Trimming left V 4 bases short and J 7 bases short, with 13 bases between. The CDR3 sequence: CASSWTGTSEAFF. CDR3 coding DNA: TGTGCCAGCAGTTGGACCGGGACAAGTGAAGCTTTCTTT.

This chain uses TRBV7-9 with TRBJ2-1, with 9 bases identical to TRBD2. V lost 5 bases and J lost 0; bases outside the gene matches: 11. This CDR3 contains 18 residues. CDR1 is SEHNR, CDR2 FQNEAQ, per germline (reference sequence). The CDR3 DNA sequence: TGTGCCAGCAGCCTTAGAGGGCTAGCGGGGTTCTCCTACAATGAGCAGTTCTTC. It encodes CASSLRGLAGFSYNEQFF.

The CDR3 spells CASSLAGTGGKTEAFF. The DNA for the CDR3 is TGTGCCAGCAGCTTAGCTGGGACAGGGGGTAAGACTGAAGCTTTCTTT. The chain couples TRBV7-9 to TRBJ1-1, with 11 bases lining up with TRBD1. Germline CDR1 reads SEHNR; CDR2 reads FQNEAQ (reference sequence). Germline trimming cut 0 bases from V and 5 bases from J; bases unmatched to any gene: 5. The CDR3 totals 16 residues.

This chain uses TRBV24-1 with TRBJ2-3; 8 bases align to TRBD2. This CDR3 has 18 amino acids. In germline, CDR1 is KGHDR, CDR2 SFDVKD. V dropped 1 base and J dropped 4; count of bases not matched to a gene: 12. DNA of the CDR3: TGTGCCACCAGTGATTTAAGGGGGGGGACTAGTTCCCCAGATACGCAGTATTTT. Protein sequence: CATSDLRGGTSSPDTQYF.

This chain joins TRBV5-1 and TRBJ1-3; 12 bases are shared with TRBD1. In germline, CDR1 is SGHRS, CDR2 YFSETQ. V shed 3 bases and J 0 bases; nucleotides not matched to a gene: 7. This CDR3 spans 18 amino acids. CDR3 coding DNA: TGCGCCAGCAGCTGGGGACAGGGGGCCGCGGGCTCTGGAAACACCATATATTTT. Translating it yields CASSWGQGAAGSGNTIYF.

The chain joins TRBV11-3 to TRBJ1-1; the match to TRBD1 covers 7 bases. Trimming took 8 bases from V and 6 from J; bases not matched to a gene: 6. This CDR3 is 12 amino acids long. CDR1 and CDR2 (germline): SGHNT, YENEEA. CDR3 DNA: TGTGCCAGCTCAACAGGGGTTCCTGAAGCTTTCTTT. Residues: CASSTGVPEAFF.

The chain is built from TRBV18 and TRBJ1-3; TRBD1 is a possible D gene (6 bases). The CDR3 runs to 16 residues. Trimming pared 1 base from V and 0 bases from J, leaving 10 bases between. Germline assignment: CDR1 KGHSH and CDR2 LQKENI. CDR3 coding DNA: TGTGCCAGCTCACCACTTCCAGGGGACTCTGGAAACACCATATATTTT. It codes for CASSPLPGDSGNTIYF. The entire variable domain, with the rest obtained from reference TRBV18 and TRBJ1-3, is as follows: NAGVMQNPRHLVRRRGQEARLRCSPMKGHSHVYWYRQLPEEGLKFMVYLQKENIIDESGMPKERFSAEFPKEGPSILRIQQVVRGDSAAYFCASSPLPGDSGNTIYFGEGSWLTVV.